The rows below give T cell receptor beta chains drawn from one sample of a study of cytomegalovirus exposure and HLA in healthy donors. The protocol was immunoSEQ multiplex PCR, while the TCRdb copy is restricted to in-frame clones and leaves out a portion. The data show some 160,000 clones, with less than 90% seen just once and approximately 6.8% held by the top ten. Sequenced sample: PBMCs. Every receptor here comes from a male donor in good health and CMV-seropositive. Each CDR3 is given with its conserved first and last residue. The D gene is left open where the match is weak. Rows may omit the clone size; those that give it use once, few, many or a size class.

D gene: -; clone size: -; V gene: TRBV7-2; J gene: TRBJ2-1; CDR3 protein: CASSLDRTLEQFF; CDR3 DNA: TGTGCCAGCAGCTTAGATAGAACCCTCGAGCAGTTCTTC
D gene: -; clone size: -; V gene: TRBV7-9; J gene: TRBJ1-1; CDR3 protein: CASSFGGNTEAFF; CDR3 DNA: TGTGCCAGCAGCTTCGGCGGGAACACTGAAGCTTTCTTT
D gene: TRBD1; clone size: -; V gene: TRBV27; J gene: TRBJ2-7; CDR3 protein: CASSLFWDRGYEQYF; CDR3 DNA: TGTGCCAGCAGTTTATTCTGGGACAGGGGGTACGAGCAGTACTTC
D gene: TRBD2; clone size: -; V gene: TRBV11-1; J gene: TRBJ2-1; CDR3 protein: CASSLRAGGPRDEQFF; CDR3 DNA: TGTGCCAGCAGCTTGCGAGCGGGAGGGCCGAGGGATGAGCAGTTCTTC
D gene: -; clone size: -; V gene: TRBV5-4; J gene: TRBJ2-3; CDR3 protein: CASSFVGLTSPQYF; CDR3 DNA: TGTGCCAGCAGCTTCGTGGGACTCACATCTCCGCAGTATTTT
D gene: -; clone size: -; V gene: TRBV9; J gene: TRBJ1-1; CDR3 protein: CASSRQEGNTEAFF; CDR3 DNA: TGTGCCAGCAGCCGACAGGAAGGCAACACTGAAGCTTTCTTT
D gene: TRBD2; clone size: few; V gene: TRBV6-1; J gene: TRBJ2-1; CDR3 protein: CASPGTSGYNEQFF; CDR3 DNA: TGTGCCAGCCCCGGGACTAGCGGGTACAATGAGCAGTTCTTC
D gene: -; clone size: -; V gene: TRBV6-5; J gene: TRBJ1-3; CDR3 protein: CASSYEPRGTTIYF; CDR3 DNA: TGTGCCAGCAGCTACGAACCCAGGGGAACCACCATATATTTT
D gene: -; clone size: once; V gene: TRBV5-1; J gene: TRBJ2-7; CDR3 protein: CASSQDRELYEQYF; CDR3 DNA: TGCGCCAGCAGCCAGGACAGAGAACTATACGAGCAGTACTTC
D gene: -; clone size: few; V gene: TRBV6-1; J gene: TRBJ2-7; CDR3 protein: CASSEEGPTYEQYF; CDR3 DNA: TGTGCCAGCAGTGAGGAGGGGCCAACCTACGAGCAGTACTTC
D gene: -; clone size: -; V gene: TRBV21-1; J gene: TRBJ1-4; CDR3 protein: CASSKTVTPTNEKLFF; CDR3 DNA: TGTGCCAGCAGCAAGACAGTAACTCCCACTAATGAAAAACTGTTTTTT
D gene: -; clone size: -; V gene: TRBV29-1; J gene: TRBJ2-1; CDR3 protein: CSSLSNEQFF; CDR3 DNA: TGCAGCTCTCTAAGCAATGAGCAGTTCTTC
D gene: TRBD1; clone size: -; V gene: TRBV5-6; J gene: TRBJ1-1; CDR3 protein: CASSRAGTGGAGTEAFF; CDR3 DNA: TGTGCCAGCAGCCGCGCCGGGACAGGGGGCGCGGGCACTGAAGCTTTCTTT
D gene: TRBD1; clone size: -; V gene: TRBV19; J gene: TRBJ2-3; CDR3 protein: CASSMGTGGDTQYF; CDR3 DNA: TGTGCCAGTAGTATGGGGACAGGGGGGGATACGCAGTATTTT
D gene: -; clone size: many; V gene: TRBV27; J gene: TRBJ1-4; CDR3 protein: CASSSGVNEKLFF; CDR3 DNA: TGTGCCAGCAGTTCGGGGGTTAATGAAAAACTGTTTTTT
D gene: TRBD2; clone size: few; V gene: TRBV7-8; J gene: TRBJ2-1; CDR3 protein: CASSPWASGNYNEQFF; CDR3 DNA: TGTGCCAGCAGCCCGTGGGCTAGCGGAAACTACAATGAGCAGTTCTTC
D gene: TRBD1; clone size: -; V gene: TRBV9; J gene: TRBJ1-4; CDR3 protein: CASSVRRGTGNGEKLFF; CDR3 DNA: TGTGCCAGCAGCGTACGAAGAGGGACAGGGAATGGGGAAAAACTGTTTTTT
D gene: -; clone size: once; V gene: TRBV9; J gene: TRBJ2-5; CDR3 protein: CASSVSGMRETQYF; CDR3 DNA: TGTGCCAGCAGCGTATCAGGGATGCGAGAGACCCAGTACTTC
D gene: TRBD2; clone size: -; V gene: TRBV7-9; J gene: TRBJ2-6; CDR3 protein: CASSSRGVGSGANVLTF; CDR3 DNA: TGTGCCAGCAGCTCCCGGGGGGTGGGGTCTGGGGCCAACGTCCTGACTTTC
D gene: TRBD1; clone size: -; V gene: TRBV6-5; J gene: TRBJ2-7; CDR3 protein: CASRDSGGAYEQYF; CDR3 DNA: TGTGCCAGCAGGGATTCAGGGGGAGCCTACGAGCAGTACTTC
D gene: -; clone size: -; V gene: TRBV6-5; J gene: TRBJ2-7; CDR3 protein: CASSYGEVGYEQYF; CDR3 DNA: TGTGCCAGCAGTTACGGGGAGGTCGGGTACGAGCAGTACTTC
D gene: TRBD1; clone size: -; V gene: TRBV19; J gene: TRBJ2-6; CDR3 protein: CASSIPGTGNSGANVLTF; CDR3 DNA: TGTGCCAGTAGTATACCCGGGACAGGGAACTCTGGGGCCAACGTCCTGACTTTC
D gene: TRBD1; clone size: -; V gene: TRBV7-9; J gene: TRBJ1-1; CDR3 protein: CASSTGQGNTEAFF; CDR3 DNA: TGTGCCAGCAGCACCGGACAGGGGAACACTGAAGCTTTCTTT
D gene: -; clone size: few; V gene: TRBV14; J gene: TRBJ1-4; CDR3 protein: CASSQLSGATNEKLFF; CDR3 DNA: TGTGCCAGCAGCCAACTCTCGGGTGCAACTAATGAAAAACTGTTTTTT
D gene: -; clone size: once; V gene: TRBV6-5; J gene: TRBJ2-7; CDR3 protein: CASTPSQGYEQYF; CDR3 DNA: TGTGCCAGCACCCCCTCTCAGGGCTACGAGCAGTACTTC
D gene: -; clone size: -; V gene: TRBV18; J gene: TRBJ1-1; CDR3 protein: CASQAGENTEAFF; CDR3 DNA: TGTGCCAGCCAGGCAGGGGAGAACACTGAAGCTTTCTTT
D gene: TRBD1; clone size: -; V gene: TRBV7-2; J gene: TRBJ1-6; CDR3 protein: CASRPGTEYNSPLHF; CDR3 DNA: TGTGCCAGCAGGCCCGGGACAGAGTATAATTCACCCCTCCACTTT
D gene: TRBD2; clone size: few; V gene: TRBV14; J gene: TRBJ2-5; CDR3 protein: CASSPILAGVGETQYF; CDR3 DNA: TGTGCCAGCAGCCCAATACTAGCGGGAGTAGGTGAGACCCAGTACTTC
D gene: TRBD2; clone size: few; V gene: TRBV6-4; J gene: TRBJ2-1; CDR3 protein: CASSSQRGGGSYNEQFF; CDR3 DNA: TGTGCCAGCAGTAGTCAGCGGGGTGGGGGCTCCTACAATGAGCAGTTCTTC
D gene: TRBD1; clone size: few; V gene: TRBV5-1; J gene: TRBJ1-2; CDR3 protein: CASSWGTGGNYGYTF; CDR3 DNA: TGCGCCAGCAGCTGGGGGACAGGCGGTAACTATGGCTACACCTTC
D gene: TRBD2; clone size: -; V gene: TRBV6-1; J gene: TRBJ2-4; CDR3 protein: CASSAGGLAGAKNIQYF; CDR3 DNA: TGTGCCAGCAGTGCGGGGGGACTAGCGGGAGCCAAAAACATTCAGTACTTC
D gene: TRBD2; clone size: few; V gene: TRBV9; J gene: TRBJ2-3; CDR3 protein: CASSVVSGTSGGEDTQYF; CDR3 DNA: TGTGCCAGCAGCGTAGTGAGTGGGACTAGCGGGGGGGAGGATACGCAGTATTTT
D gene: -; clone size: -; V gene: TRBV13; J gene: TRBJ2-5; CDR3 protein: CASSLYEGKETQYF; CDR3 DNA: TGTGCCAGCAGCTTATATGAGGGAAAAGAGACCCAGTACTTC
D gene: TRBD2; clone size: -; V gene: TRBV13; J gene: TRBJ2-1; CDR3 protein: CASSPQREGYNEQFF; CDR3 DNA: TGTGCCAGCAGCCCGCAGCGGGAGGGCTACAATGAGCAGTTCTTC
D gene: -; clone size: -; V gene: TRBV9; J gene: TRBJ2-6; CDR3 protein: CASSAGSGANVLTF; CDR3 DNA: TGTGCCAGCAGCGCAGGGTCCGGGGCCAACGTCCTGACTTTC
D gene: TRBD1; clone size: -; V gene: TRBV4-1; J gene: TRBJ2-2; CDR3 protein: CASSQDTGQGIRELFF; CDR3 DNA: TGCGCCAGCAGCCAAGATACAGGACAGGGAATCAGGGAGCTGTTTTTT
D gene: -; clone size: few; V gene: TRBV28; J gene: TRBJ2-7; CDR3 protein: CASSQDEQYF; CDR3 DNA: TGTGCCAGCAGCCAGGACGAGCAGTACTTC
D gene: -; clone size: -; V gene: TRBV7-9; J gene: TRBJ1-2; CDR3 protein: CSSSLVQNGYTF; CDR3 DNA: TGTTCCAGCAGCTTAGTACAGAATGGCTACACCTTC
D gene: TRBD1; clone size: -; V gene: TRBV7-9; J gene: TRBJ1-4; CDR3 protein: CASSLGDRGANEKLFF; CDR3 DNA: TGTGCCAGCAGCTTGGGCGACAGGGGGGCTAATGAAAAACTGTTTTTT
D gene: -; clone size: -; V gene: TRBV6-5; J gene: TRBJ1-2; CDR3 protein: CAAGGAEGYTF; CDR3 DNA: TGTGCCGCTGGGGGCGCGGAAGGCTACACCTTC
D gene: -; clone size: -; V gene: TRBV5-4; J gene: TRBJ1-3; CDR3 protein: CAAGRSGNTIYF; CDR3 DNA: TGTGCCGCCGGGAGATCCGGAAACACCATATATTTT
D gene: TRBD1; clone size: -; V gene: TRBV6-4; J gene: TRBJ1-6; CDR3 protein: CAIARDSESPLHF; CDR3 DNA: TGTGCCATCGCCAGGGACAGCGAATCACCCCTCCACTTT
D gene: TRBD1; clone size: -; V gene: TRBV7-2; J gene: TRBJ2-7; CDR3 protein: CASRLGTEYEQYF; CDR3 DNA: TGTGCCAGCAGATTAGGGACAGAGTACGAGCAGTACTTC
D gene: -; clone size: once; V gene: TRBV28; J gene: TRBJ1-5; CDR3 protein: CASIRPFTGINQPQHF; CDR3 DNA: TGTGCCAGCATCCGGCCGTTTACAGGGATCAATCAGCCCCAGCATTTT
D gene: TRBD1; clone size: -; V gene: TRBV27; J gene: TRBJ1-4; CDR3 protein: CASRQGRDEKLFF; CDR3 DNA: TGTGCCAGCAGACAGGGGAGAGATGAAAAACTGTTTTTT
D gene: -; clone size: -; V gene: TRBV7-2; J gene: TRBJ2-1; CDR3 protein: CASSISGRVNEQFF; CDR3 DNA: TGTGCCAGCAGCATTAGCGGAAGGGTTAATGAGCAGTTCTTC
D gene: -; clone size: -; V gene: TRBV13; J gene: TRBJ2-7; CDR3 protein: CASSPVGTEQYF; CDR3 DNA: TGTGCCAGCAGCCCGGTCGGTACCGAGCAGTACTTC
D gene: -; clone size: -; V gene: TRBV29-1; J gene: TRBJ2-1; CDR3 protein: CSVEFSGSPRGYNEQFF; CDR3 DNA: TGCAGCGTTGAATTTAGCGGAAGTCCTCGAGGATACAATGAGCAGTTCTTC
D gene: TRBD1; clone size: -; V gene: TRBV29-1; J gene: TRBJ2-5; CDR3 protein: CSVRTGLKETQYF; CDR3 DNA: TGCAGCGTAAGGACAGGGTTAAAGGAGACCCAGTACTTC
D gene: -; clone size: -; V gene: TRBV7-7; J gene: TRBJ2-1; CDR3 protein: CASRRGTGDNEQFF; CDR3 DNA: TGTGCTAGCCGCCGCGGAACTGGGGACAACGAGCAGTTCTTC
D gene: -; clone size: -; V gene: TRBV6-6; J gene: TRBJ2-5; CDR3 protein: CASSPPVEETQYF; CDR3 DNA: TGTGCCAGCAGTCCTCCGGTGGAAGAGACCCAGTACTTC
D gene: TRBD1; clone size: -; V gene: TRBV7-9; J gene: TRBJ2-7; CDR3 protein: CASTYGQGYYEQYF; CDR3 DNA: TGTGCCAGCACCTACGGACAGGGATATTACGAGCAGTACTTC
D gene: -; clone size: -; V gene: TRBV29-1; J gene: TRBJ2-1; CDR3 protein: CSGVLTGARNEQFF; CDR3 DNA: TGCAGCGGAGTTTTGACGGGAGCTCGAAATGAGCAGTTCTTC
D gene: -; clone size: -; V gene: TRBV5-1; J gene: TRBJ1-6; CDR3 protein: CASRAEENSPLHF; CDR3 DNA: TGCGCCAGCAGAGCAGAGGAGAATTCACCCCTCCACTTT
D gene: -; clone size: -; V gene: TRBV6-5; J gene: TRBJ2-7; CDR3 protein: CASSYREAYEQYF; CDR3 DNA: TGTGCCAGCAGTTACAGGGAGGCCTACGAGCAGTACTTC